This entry lists 24 T cell receptor beta chains sequenced from one sample in a study of shared clonotypes between healthy human individuals. Cells designated naive CD8 were CD45RO-negative and were positively selected for CCR7, with terminally differentiated effector memory CD45RA+ cells excluded. Produced via immunoSEQ multiplex PCR; TCRdb's table is partial and in-frame only. The table includes approximately 1.9 million clones, approximately 92% detected once. The sample taken for sequencing was naive CD8+ T cells from PBMCs. The receptors derive from a young man in good health. Some clones in this sample may be carry-over from other donors' samples.

The chain recombines TRBV10-3 with TRBJ2-5; tentatively, D is TRBD1 (6 bases). Per germline, CDR1 ENHRY and CDR2 SYGVKD. The CDR3 has 13 amino acids. Trimming shortened V by 10 bases and J by 1 base, and 13 bases separated the two germline ends. The CDR3 region has the DNA TGTGCCACCACTGACAGGTCCCAAGAGACCCAGTACTTC. Translation: CATTDRSQETQYF.

The rearrangement joins TRBV5-6 to TRBJ2-7; 8 bases are a match to TRBD1. The V gene end was trimmed by 2 bases and the J gene end by 3 bases; junction bases not matched to a gene: 7. The CDR3 length is 15 residues. From germline, CDR1 is SGHDT and CDR2 YYEEEE. The CDR3 protein is CASSFGAGGIYEQYF. CDR3 in DNA: TGTGCCAGCAGCTTCGGCGCAGGGGGCATCTACGAGCAGTACTTC.

The CDR3 DNA sequence: TGTGCCAGCAGACGAACAGAATACAATGAGCAGTTCTTC. Its protein product is CASRRTEYNEQFF. The chain recombines TRBV6-1 with TRBJ2-1; the D is unclear. Trimming took 6 bases from V and 4 from J, leaving 10 bases between them. This CDR3 is built from 13 residues. Germline CDR1 MNHNS, CDR2 SASEGT.

The chain links TRBV29-1 to TRBJ2-3; 8 bases map to TRBD2. Germline V CDR1 and CDR2: SQVTM, ANQGSEA. The CDR3 has 15 residues. The ends lost 5 bases at V and 8 bases at J; junction bases unmatched: 15. CDR3 coding DNA: TGCAGCGTTCTAGGATTAGCGGGATCGGGCGGTACGCAGTATTTT. It yields the protein CSVLGLAGSGGTQYF.

The V call is TRBV6-1, the J call TRBJ2-4; unclear D gene. The CDR3 runs 14 residues. Trimming removed 6 bases from V and 0 bases from J, with 9 bases in between. Germline V gene sequence: CDR1 MNHNS, CDR2 SASEGT. The CDR3, as DNA: TGTGCCAGCAGCCCTTATCTAGCCAAAAACATTCAGTACTTC. Amino acid sequence: CASSPYLAKNIQYF.

There are a few counts of this clone. The sample holds other DNA sequences that translate to the same CDR3. The rearrangement links TRBV11-2 to TRBJ2-7; D gene uncertain. Germline loops: CDR1 SGHAT, CDR2 FQNNGV. This CDR3 region has 11 residues. V lost 5 bases and J lost 2, with 4 bases in between. DNA for the CDR3: TGTGCCAGCAGCGCGACCTACGAGCAGTACTTC. Encoded protein: CASSATYEQYF.

V and J are TRBV27 and TRBJ1-2, with D unclear. Germline CDR1 is MNHEY and CDR2 is SMNVEV (reference sequence). CDR3 length: 12 amino acids. The V end lost 7 bases, the J end lost 0 bases, and 6 bases lay between the germline ends. In DNA form, the CDR3 reads TGTGCCAGCAAATCCGCTAACTATGGCTACACCTTC. This encodes CASKSANYGYTF.

The chain couples TRBV7-9 to TRBJ2-1; D gene unclear. The CDR3 length is 15 residues. Germline CDR1 reads SEHNR; CDR2 reads FQNEAQ (reference sequence). V shed 5 bases and J shed 0 bases, with 11 bases lying between them. DNA of the CDR3: TGTGCCAGCAGCGATGGGATGAGCTCCTACAATGAGCAGTTCTTC. This encodes CASSDGMSSYNEQFF.

The rearrangement uses TRBV27 and TRBJ1-2; possible D gene TRBD1, 5 bases. This CDR3 comprises 13 residues. CDR1 is MNHEY, CDR2 SMNVEV, per germline (reference sequence). V was cut by 6 bases and J by 8 bases, with 16 bases left in between. CDR3 amino acids: CASRKQGDRGYTF. CDR3 nucleotide sequence: TGTGCCAGCAGAAAGCAGGGAGATCGGGGCTACACCTTC.

The rearrangement links TRBV27 to TRBJ2-7; possible D gene TRBD2, 7 bases. Trimming stripped 6 bases from V and 6 bases from J, with 15 bases between. Per germline, CDR1 MNHEY and CDR2 SMNVEV (reference sequence). The CDR3 length is 13 residues. The CDR3 spells CASRPQGRVEQYF. In DNA, the CDR3 is TGTGCCAGCAGGCCGCAGGGGAGGGTCGAGCAGTACTTC.

The rearrangement uses TRBV4-1 and TRBJ1-2; no clear D. CDR3 length: 15 residues. Trimming took 4 bases from V and 8 from J, leaving 20 bases between them. The germline CDR1 and CDR2 sequences are MGHRA and YSYEKL. DNA of the CDR3: TGCGCCAGCAGCCCCGTGGGAGGGCGGCTGGTCGGCTACACCTTC. It codes for CASSPVGGRLVGYTF.

V and J are TRBV7-6 and TRBJ2-5, with 9 bases lining up with TRBD1. V was clipped by 1 base and J by 4 bases; unmatched bases: 10. The CDR3 has 17 residues. Germline V gene lookup returns CDR1 SGHVS and CDR2 FNYEAQ. The CDR3 here is CASSLGPGQGLGETQYF. The CDR3 DNA follows: TGTGCCAGCAGCTTAGGGCCGGGACAGGGTTTGGGAGAGACCCAGTACTTC.

This clone was observed a handful of times. The V gene is TRBV7-2, the J gene TRBJ1-5; D not certain. Germline CDR1 and CDR2: SGHTA and FQGNSA. This CDR3 has 16 amino acids. The V gene lost 3 bases and the J gene lost 2 bases, with 14 bases spanning the gap. The CDR3 sequence is CASSLPVGSGNQPQHF. The CDR3 DNA follows: TGTGCCAGCAGCTTGCCTGTGGGATCGGGCAATCAGCCCCAGCATTTT.

V and J are TRBV2 and TRBJ2-1; 9 bases are a match to TRBD2. Germline V gives CDR1 SNHLY, CDR2 FYNNEI. V dropped 9 bases and J dropped 0; count of bases not matched to a gene: 27. The CDR3 totals 22 residues. CDR3 nucleotide sequence: TGTGCCAGAAGTTCCCCCCCGTCATACGATAGAACTAGCGGGCGCTCCTACAATGAGCAGTTCTTC. Its protein product is CARSSPPSYDRTSGRSYNEQFF. The whole variable domain, filled in from reference TRBV2 and TRBJ2-1, reads EPEVTQTPSHQVTQMGQEVILRCVPISNHLYFYWYRQILGQKVEFLVSFYNNEISEKSEIFDDQFSVERPDGSNFTLKIRSTKLEDSAMYFCARSSPPSYDRTSGRSYNEQFFGPGTRLTVL.

V gene TRBV9 combines with J gene TRBJ1-2; 12 bases agree with TRBD1. V lost 5 bases, J lost 4 bases, and 15 bases stayed unmatched. The CDR3 totals 18 residues. The germline V gene encodes CDR1 SGDLS and CDR2 YYNGEE. CDR3 in DNA: TGTGCCAGCAGTCTTGACCCGGGACAGGGGGCAATTCCCTATGGCTACACCTTC. This translates into CASSLDPGQGAIPYGYTF.

The gene calls are TRBV6-6 and TRBJ1-5, with no clear D. Germline assignment: CDR1 MNHNY and CDR2 SVGAGI (reference sequence). The CDR3 covers 16 residues. Deletions cut 2 bases from V and 4 bases from J, with 15 bases between. The CDR3 here is CASSYLGRLLNQPQHF. In DNA, the CDR3 is TGTGCCAGCAGTTACCTTGGACGGCTCCTAAATCAGCCCCAGCATTTT.

As to this clone: Other DNA sequences in this specimen translate into the identical CDR3. J is TRBJ1-1 and V is TRBV6-5; D ambiguous. Trimming pared 2 bases from V and 8 bases from J, leaving 9 bases between. This CDR3 has 12 amino acids. Germline CDR1 and CDR2: MNHEY and SVGAGI. The CDR3 DNA sequence: TGTGCCAGCAGTTACGGTGGAACCGAAGCTTTCTTT. Translating gives CASSYGGTEAFF.

The chain uses TRBV28 and TRBJ1-2; TRBD1 is a possible D gene (5 bases). Between the trimmed V and J ends, which lost 2 bases and 5 bases, there was a span of 15 bases. Germline V gene lookup returns CDR1 MDHEN and CDR2 SYDVKM. CDR3 length: 15 amino acids. DNA for the CDR3: TGTGCCAGCAGTTTAGTAGGCGACAGTGCTTATGGCTACACCTTC. It specifies CASSLVGDSAYGYTF.

V gene TRBV27 combines with J gene TRBJ1-1; D is ambiguous. V lost 7 bases to trimming and J lost 8 bases, with 17 bases between them. The CDR3 spans 13 residues. The germline CDR1 and CDR2 sequences are MNHEY and SMNVEV (reference sequence). CDR3 region: CASKVGSTYEAFF. CDR3 nucleotide sequence: TGTGCCAGCAAAGTGGGTTCGACATACGAAGCTTTCTTT.

The chain employs TRBV5-1 and TRBJ2-5; D is possibly TRBD2 (6 bases). This CDR3 region has 15 residues. CDR1 is SGHRS and CDR2 is YFSETQ in the germline V gene. Trimming cost V 2 bases and J 0 bases, with 11 bases left between them. This CDR3 reads CASSLPSDHQETQYF. The CDR3 nucleotides read TGCGCCAGCAGCTTACCTAGCGACCACCAAGAGACCCAGTACTTC.

The rearrangement links TRBV11-2 to TRBJ2-2; maybe TRBD1 (6 bases). The CDR3 covers 16 residues. Germline V lookup: CDR1 SGHAT, CDR2 FQNNGV. Trimming left V 2 bases short and J 4 bases short, with 14 bases between. The CDR3 here is CASSLLGTGSTGELFF. CDR3 sequence (DNA): TGTGCCAGCAGCTTACTAGGTACAGGGTCCACCGGGGAGCTGTTTTTT.

This sequence joins TRBV19 and TRBJ2-5, with 12 bases identical to TRBD2. Trimming cost V 6 bases and J 5 bases; bases outside gene matches: 4. This CDR3 comprises 14 residues. Germline CDR1 reads LNHDA; CDR2 reads SQIVND (reference sequence). This CDR3 reads CASSLAGGPETQYF. DNA for the CDR3: TGTGCCAGTAGCCTAGCGGGAGGGCCTGAGACCCAGTACTTC.

The chain employs TRBV19 and TRBJ2-7, with D hard to call. The CDR3 contains 13 residues. V lost 5 bases and J lost 2, with 10 bases in between. Germline CDR1 and CDR2: LNHDA and SQIVND (reference sequence). The CDR3, as DNA: TGTGCCAGTAGTCGTCTTTCTACCTACGAGCAGTACTTC. It specifies CASSRLSTYEQYF.

As to this clone: The same CDR3 is also encoded by other DNA sequences in this sample. The rearrangement uses TRBV29-1 and TRBJ2-3; no definite D call. Trimming removed 4 bases at V and 5 bases at J, with 4 bases between. The CDR3 runs 10 residues. The germline gives CDR1 SQVTM, CDR2 ANQGSEA. CDR3 coding DNA: TGCAGCGTTGGGGTAGATACGCAGTATTTT. It yields the protein CSVGVDTQYF.